This entry features one TCR beta chain sequence. Sequencing used immunoSEQ multiplex PCR; TCRdb keeps in-frame clones, though not all of them. The sample gives 150,000 to 200,000 clones, 85% to 90% of which show up once; roughly a quarter is in the top ten. Germline V lookup: CDR1 SGHRS, CDR2 YFSETQ. The CDR3 spans 16 residues. The germline V and J ends were trimmed by 4 bases and 3 bases, with 20 bases remaining between them. These data come from a study of T cell responses to AZD1222 COVID-19 vaccine. The chain carries TRBV5-1 and TRBJ2-7, with a tentative D call TRBD2 (6 bases). The material sequenced was peripheral blood, taken 28 days after the second AZD1222 dose. The TCR was taken from an adult who received the AZD1222 COVID-19 vaccine. CDR3 in amino acids: CASSPGTLGFNYEQYF. The CDR3 DNA follows: TGCGCCAGCAGCCCGGGGACTTTAGGATTTAACTACGAGCAGTACTTC.